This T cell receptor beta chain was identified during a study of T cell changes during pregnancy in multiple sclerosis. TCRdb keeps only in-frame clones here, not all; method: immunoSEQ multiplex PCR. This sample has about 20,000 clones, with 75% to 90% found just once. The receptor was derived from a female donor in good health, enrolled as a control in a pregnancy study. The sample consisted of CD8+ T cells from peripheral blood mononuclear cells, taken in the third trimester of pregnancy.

The CDR3 region is CASSLLRTSGFETQYF. The CDR3 nucleotides are TGTGCCAGCAGTTTATTACGGACTAGCGGTTTTGAGACCCAGTACTTC. This chain links TRBV28 with TRBJ2-5, with 10 positions matching TRBD2. V gave up 1 base and J gave up 5 bases; unmatched junction bases: 7. The CDR3 sequence is 16 residues long. Germline assignment: CDR1 MDHEN and CDR2 SYDVKM.